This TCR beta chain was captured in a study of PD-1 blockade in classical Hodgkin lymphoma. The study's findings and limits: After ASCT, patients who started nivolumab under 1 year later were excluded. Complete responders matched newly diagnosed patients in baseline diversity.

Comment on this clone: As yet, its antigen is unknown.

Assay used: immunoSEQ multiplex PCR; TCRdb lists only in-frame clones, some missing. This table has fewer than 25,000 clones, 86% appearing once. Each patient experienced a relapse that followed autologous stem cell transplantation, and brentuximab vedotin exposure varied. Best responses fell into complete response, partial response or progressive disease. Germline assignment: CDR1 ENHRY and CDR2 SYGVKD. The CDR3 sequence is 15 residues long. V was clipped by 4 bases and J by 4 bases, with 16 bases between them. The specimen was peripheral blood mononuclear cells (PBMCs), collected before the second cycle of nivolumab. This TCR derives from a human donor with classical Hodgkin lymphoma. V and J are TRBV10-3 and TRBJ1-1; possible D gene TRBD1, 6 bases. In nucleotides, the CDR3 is TGTGCCATCAGTGGCGGGGTGGGGGGCGGCACTGAAGCTTTCTTT. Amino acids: CAISGGVGGGTEAFF.